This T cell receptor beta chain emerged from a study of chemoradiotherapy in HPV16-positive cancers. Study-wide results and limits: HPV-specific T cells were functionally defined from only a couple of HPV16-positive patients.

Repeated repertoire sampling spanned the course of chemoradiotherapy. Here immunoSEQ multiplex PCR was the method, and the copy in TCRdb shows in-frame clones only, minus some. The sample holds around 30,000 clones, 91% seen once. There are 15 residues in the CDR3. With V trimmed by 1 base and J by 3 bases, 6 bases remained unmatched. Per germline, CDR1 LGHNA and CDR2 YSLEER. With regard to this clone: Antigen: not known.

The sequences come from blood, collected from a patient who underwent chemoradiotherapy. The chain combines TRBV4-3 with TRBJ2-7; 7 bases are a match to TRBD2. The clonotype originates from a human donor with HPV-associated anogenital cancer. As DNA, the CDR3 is TGCGCCAGCAGCCAAGCGGCGGGGGACGTCTACGAGCAGTACTTC. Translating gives CASSQAAGDVYEQYF.